The 26 T cell receptor beta chains below were found in one sample sequenced in a study of T-cell reconstitution after alpha-beta-depleted transplantation in children. A TCRbeta library incorporating unique molecular identifiers was prepared. TCRdb re-called the PCR reads with MiXCR, one entry per CDR3 protein. Here the sample spans approximately 350,000 distinct CDR3 sequences, 10% being singletons. This specimen was PBMCs from the stem cell graft donor, taken from the stem cell graft. All receptors derive from a human donor who donated a stem cell graft to a child with acute lymphoblastic leukemia.

This clonotype was picked up many times. V and J are TRBV12-3 or TRBV12-4 and TRBJ1-2; 9 nucleotides line up with TRBD1. The CDR3 has 14 residues. V was pared by 4 bases and J by 6 bases, with 6 bases of the junction left unmatched. The CDR3 DNA reads TGTGCCAGCAGTTCCGGACAGGGGAGGGATGGCTACACCTTC. As protein: CASSSGQGRDGYTF.

The CDR3 DNA follows: TGTGCCAGCAGCTTAGACGATTGGGGTGGCGGGGCCGCCACTCGTGAGCAGTACTTC. It translates to CASSLDDWGGGAATREQYF. This sequence joins TRBV11-2 and TRBJ2-7; possibly TRBD2 for D (6 bases). The CDR3 covers 19 residues. V was trimmed by 0 bases and J by 7 bases, leaving 28 bases between them. From germline, CDR1 is SGHAT and CDR2 FQNNGV.

This clonotype has just a few counts. The chain couples TRBV10-3 to TRBJ1-5; D gene unclear. Trimming pared 6 bases from V and 1 base from J, leaving 10 bases between. The CDR3 extends over 14 amino acids. Per the germline V gene, CDR1 is ENHRY and CDR2 is SYGVKD. Here the CDR3 DNA reads TGTGCCATCAGATCCGACCGAAGCAATCAGCCCCAGCATTTT. Its protein is CAIRSDRSNQPQHF.

This clonotype was counted at least ten times. V usage is TRBV4-3 and J usage is TRBJ2-3, with D perhaps TRBD2 (6 bases). The V and J ends lost 0 bases and 3 bases respectively, with 16 bases between them. Germline-derived CDR1 and CDR2 are LGHNA and YSLEER. CDR3 length: 17 amino acids. The CDR3 DNA reads TGCGCCAGCAGCCAAGAGTGGTCGGGAGTCGCGACAGATACGCAGTATTTT. Translation gives CASSQEWSGVATDTQYF.

J is TRBJ2-1 and V is TRBV4-3; D tentatively fits TRBD1 or TRBD2 (5 bases each). This CDR3 contains 16 residues. V lost 0 bases to trimming and J lost 1 base, with 10 bases between them. Germline V gene lookup returns CDR1 LGHNA and CDR2 YSLEER. CDR3 region: CASSQDRWGSYNEQFF. Here the CDR3 DNA reads TGCGCCAGCAGCCAAGATCGTTGGGGGTCCTACAATGAGCAGTTCTTC.

There are many counts of this clonotype. This rearrangement joins TRBV20-1 to TRBJ2-7; 10 nucleotides match TRBD2. Trimming cost V 5 bases and J 0 bases; bases outside gene matches: 7. This CDR3 region has 15 residues. CDR1 is DFQATT, CDR2 SNEGSKA, per germline (reference sequence). Here the CDR3 DNA reads TGCAGTGCTGACGGACTAGCGGTGGTCTCCTACGAGCAGTACTTC. This encodes CSADGLAVVSYEQYF.

This clonotype was recorded many times. This chain connects TRBV7-9 to TRBJ1-1, with D perhaps matching TRBD1 (6 bases). This CDR3 contains 12 residues. V gave up 3 bases and J gave up 8 bases, with 10 bases separating them. The germline V gene encodes CDR1 SEHNR and CDR2 FQNEAQ (reference sequence). The CDR3 loop is CASSFAGTEAFF. As DNA, the CDR3 is TGTGCCAGCAGCTTCGCCGGGACAGAAGCTTTCTTT.

V usage is TRBV2 and J usage is TRBJ2-7; the D is unclear. CDR1 SNHLY and CDR2 FYNNEI come from the germline V gene. The CDR3 runs to 13 residues. V shed 10 bases and J shed 3 bases, with 16 bases lying between them. The CDR3 nucleotides read TGTGCCATCAGCCAGACGGATTTCTACGAGCAGTACTTC. This gives the protein CAISQTDFYEQYF. Based on the CDR3 plus reference TRBV2 and TRBJ2-7, the full variable domain is EPEVTQTPSHQVTQMGQEVILRCVPISNHLYFYWYRQILGQKVEFLVSFYNNEISEKSEIFDDQFSVERPDGSNFTLKIRSTKLEDSAMYFCAISQTDFYEQYFGPGTRLTVT.

The rearrangement uses TRBV7-9 and TRBJ1-5; D may be TRBD1 (5 bases). Germline lookup yields CDR1 SEHNR and CDR2 FQNEAQ (reference sequence). V was shortened by 2 bases and J by 9 bases, with 8 bases between the two germline ends. The CDR3 covers 12 residues. The CDR3 loop reads CASSLLGGPQHF. The CDR3 DNA is TGTGCCAGCAGCTTATTGGGGGGGCCCCAGCATTTT.

This clonotype was observed many times. The rearrangement links TRBV3-1 to TRBJ1-1; D possibly corresponds to TRBD1 (5 bases). V was trimmed by 1 base and J by 8 bases, leaving 14 bases between them. This CDR3 contains 14 residues. CDR1 is LGHDT, CDR2 YNNKEL, per germline (reference sequence). The CDR3 DNA reads TGTGCCAGCAGCCAAGTTTCCCCGGGGGGAGAAGCTTTCTTT. Residues: CASSQVSPGGEAFF.

The chain links TRBV2 to TRBJ2-1; D might be TRBD2 (6 bases). Germline CDR1 SNHLY, CDR2 FYNNEI. CDR3 length equals 16 residues. Trimming took 6 bases from V and 0 from J, leaving 15 bases between them. The CDR3 DNA sequence: TGTGCCAGCAGCGCCCATGGGGACTTCTCCTACAATGAGCAGTTCTTC. It translates to CASSAHGDFSYNEQFF.

J is TRBJ2-3 and V is TRBV4-2, with D maybe TRBD2 (6 bases). Trimming removed 3 bases at V and 1 base at J, with 14 bases between. Germline CDR1 is LGHNA and CDR2 is YNFKEQ. The CDR3 runs to 16 residues. CDR3 DNA sequence: TGTGCCAGCAGCCACCCAACGGGAGTGGGCACAGATACGCAGTATTTT. This codes for CASSHPTGVGTDTQYF.

This clonotype was seen many times. The rearrangement uses TRBV4-3 and TRBJ2-7; the D is unclear. Germline-derived CDR1 and CDR2 are LGHNA and YSLEER. V lost 5 bases to trimming and J lost 3 bases, with 17 bases between them. CDR3 length: 15 residues. In nucleotides, the CDR3 is TGCGCCAGCAGCGCTAGGTGGGCTAATTACTACGAGCAGTACTTC. Protein product: CASSARWANYYEQYF.

In this sample, this clonotype turned up a few times. This rearrangement joins TRBV12-3 or TRBV12-4 to TRBJ2-1, with D perhaps matching TRBD2 (6 bases). The CDR3 has 15 amino acids. V lost 6 bases to trimming and J lost 5 bases, with 17 bases between them. CDR3 sequence: CASRGPGRRNNEQFF. The CDR3 DNA is TGTGCCAGCAGGGGCCCTGGGAGGCGGAACAATGAGCAGTTCTTC.

This clonotype was picked up a small number of times. This chain connects TRBV7-8 to TRBJ2-5; possible D gene TRBD1, 6 bases. This CDR3 contains 16 residues. Germline CDR1 is SGHVS and CDR2 is FQNEAQ. V lost 1 base, J lost 5 bases, and 17 bases lay in between. The CDR3, as DNA: TGTGCCAGCAGCTTAGGGAGAAACAGGGTGATGGAGACCCAGTACTTC. Amino acid sequence: CASSLGRNRVMETQYF.

Ten or more counts support this clonotype. This sequence joins TRBV9 and TRBJ1-3, with D perhaps TRBD1 (5 bases). CDR1 SGDLS and CDR2 YYNGEE come from the germline V gene. This CDR3 is 11 amino acids long. V gave up 4 bases and J gave up 9 bases, with 8 bases separating them. Here the CDR3 reads CASSPGGTIYF. The CDR3 region has the DNA TGTGCCAGCAGCCCCGGGGGCACCATATATTTT.

This chain joins TRBV20-1 and TRBJ2-3; 14 nucleotides agree with TRBD2. V shed 1 base, J shed 1 base, and the junction held 10 bases outside the gene matches. The CDR3 consists of 19 residues. Germline CDR1 is DFQATT and CDR2 is SNEGSKA (reference sequence). CDR3 nucleotide sequence: TGCAGTGCTAGAGGTCGGGTGACTAGCGGGAGGGCCCGCACAGATACGCAGTATTTT. As protein: CSARGRVTSGRARTDTQYF.

This clonotype has a handful of counts. The chain is built from TRBV7-2 and TRBJ2-3; D gene ambiguous. Deletions cut 5 bases from V and 4 bases from J, with 10 bases between. CDR3 length: 13 amino acids. Germline V gene sequence: CDR1 SGHTA, CDR2 FQGNSA. The CDR3 nucleotides read TGTGCCAGCAGCCCCATTATTCCAGATACGCAGTATTTT. It yields the protein CASSPIIPDTQYF.

In its sample, this clonotype was seen a few times. The DNA of the CDR3 is TGTGCCAGCAGTCCCCCCGGAGGTTCCTACAATGAGCAGTTCTTC. It codes for CASSPPGGSYNEQFF. The chain has TRBV28 and TRBJ2-1, with a tentative D call TRBD2 (5 bases). V lost 5 bases and J lost 1, with 12 bases in between. In germline, CDR1 is MDHEN, CDR2 SYDVKM. The CDR3 is made up of 15 amino acids.

This rearrangement joins TRBV27 to TRBJ2-3, with D perhaps matching TRBD1 or TRBD2 (6 bases each). The CDR3 sequence is 16 residues long. With 5 bases removed from V and 2 bases from J, the gap between germline ends came to 17 bases. In germline, CDR1 is MNHEY, CDR2 SMNVEV (reference sequence). CDR3 region: CASSPAAGGLTDTQYF. CDR3 DNA: TGTGCCAGCAGTCCCGCCGCCGGGGGCCTCACAGATACGCAGTATTTT.

CDR3 amino acids: CASSLALAGGRFNEQFF. The CDR3 nucleotides read TGCGCCAGCAGCTTGGCCCTAGCGGGAGGCAGATTCAATGAGCAGTTCTTC. The chain employs TRBV5-1 and TRBJ2-1; TRBD2 agrees at 11 bases. Trimming took 0 bases from V and 6 from J; bases not matched to a gene: 8. Germline V gene sequence: CDR1 SGHRS, CDR2 YFSETQ. This CDR3 spans 17 amino acids.

This clonotype was seen a handful of times. This chain uses TRBV4-2 with TRBJ2-1, with 8 bases that match TRBD2. The V gene end was trimmed by 3 bases and the J gene end by 5 bases; junction bases not matched to a gene: 6. This CDR3 region has 15 residues. The germline CDR1 and CDR2 sequences are LGHNA and YNFKEQ. The CDR3 coding sequence is TGTGCCAGCAGCCAGGGGGGACTAGGGAACAATGAGCAGTTCTTC. Its protein product is CASSQGGLGNNEQFF.

The chain links TRBV6-5 to TRBJ1-4; the D is unclear. CDR1 MNHEY and CDR2 SVGAGI come from the germline V gene. There are 15 residues in the CDR3. V lost 0 bases, J lost 3 bases, and 8 bases lay in between. CDR3 DNA sequence: TGTGCCAGCAGTTACTCAGGAAGAGCTAATGAAAAACTGTTTTTT. Translated: CASSYSGRANEKLFF.

The J gene is TRBJ1-3, the V gene TRBV4-3; TRBD1 is a possible D gene (6 bases). CDR3 length: 17 amino acids. Germline assignment: CDR1 LGHNA and CDR2 YSLEER. V lost 1 base and J lost 4, with 17 bases in between. CDR3 nucleotides: TGCGCCAGCAGCCAAGCCGCGTGGGGGCAGCGAGGAAACACCATATATTTT. This translates into CASSQAAWGQRGNTIYF.

Only a few counts were recorded for this clonotype. V usage is TRBV5-5 and J usage is TRBJ2-7, with 9 bases fitting TRBD2. The CDR3 has 14 amino acids. V was pared by 0 bases and J by 5 bases, with 3 bases of the junction left unmatched. Germline CDR1 and CDR2: SGHKS and YYEKEE (reference sequence). CDR3: CASSLVGGRDEQYF. CDR3 DNA sequence: TGTGCCAGCAGCTTGGTAGGCGGGAGGGACGAGCAGTACTTC.

The genes are TRBV27 and TRBJ2-7; 7 bases map to TRBD2. The CDR3 has 15 residues. CDR1 is MNHEY and CDR2 is SMNVEV in the germline V gene (reference sequence). The V and J ends lost 5 bases and 2 bases, in that order; junction bases with no gene match: 9. This CDR3 is CASSPAGRGAYEQYF. In nucleotides, the CDR3 is TGTGCCAGCAGTCCGGCGGGACGGGGGGCCTACGAGCAGTACTTC.